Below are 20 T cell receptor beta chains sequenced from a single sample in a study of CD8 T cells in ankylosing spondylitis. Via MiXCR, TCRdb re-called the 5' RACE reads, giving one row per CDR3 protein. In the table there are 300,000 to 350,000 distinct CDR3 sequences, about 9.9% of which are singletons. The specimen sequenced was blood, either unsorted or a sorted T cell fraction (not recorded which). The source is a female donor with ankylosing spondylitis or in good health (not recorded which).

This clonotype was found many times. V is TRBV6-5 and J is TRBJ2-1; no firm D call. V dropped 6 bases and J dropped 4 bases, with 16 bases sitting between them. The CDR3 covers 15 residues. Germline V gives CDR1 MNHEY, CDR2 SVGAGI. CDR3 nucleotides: TGTGCCAGCAGCTACCGACACAGCTTGTACAATGAGCAGTTCTTC. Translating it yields CASSYRHSLYNEQFF.

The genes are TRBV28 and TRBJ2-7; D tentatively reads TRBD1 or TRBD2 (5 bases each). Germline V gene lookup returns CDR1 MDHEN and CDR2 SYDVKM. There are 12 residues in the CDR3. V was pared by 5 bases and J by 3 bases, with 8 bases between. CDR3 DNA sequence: TGTGCCAGCAGTCGGGGCTACTACGAGCAGTACTTC. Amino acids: CASSRGYYEQYF.

The CDR3 spells CASSPVGSNQPQHF. The CDR3 coding sequence is TGTGCCAGCTCACCAGTGGGCAGCAATCAGCCCCAGCATTTT. The rearrangement links TRBV18 to TRBJ1-5; unclear D gene. The CDR3 totals 14 residues. V was cut by 2 bases and J by 1 base, with 6 bases left in between. CDR1 and CDR2 (germline): KGHSH, LQKENI.

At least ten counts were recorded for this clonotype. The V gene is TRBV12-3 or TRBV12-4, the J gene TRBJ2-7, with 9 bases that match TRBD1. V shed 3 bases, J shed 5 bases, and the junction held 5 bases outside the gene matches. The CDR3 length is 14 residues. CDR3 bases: TGTGCCAGCAGTTTTTTGGACAGGGGCAACGAGCAGTACTTC. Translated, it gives CASSFLDRGNEQYF.

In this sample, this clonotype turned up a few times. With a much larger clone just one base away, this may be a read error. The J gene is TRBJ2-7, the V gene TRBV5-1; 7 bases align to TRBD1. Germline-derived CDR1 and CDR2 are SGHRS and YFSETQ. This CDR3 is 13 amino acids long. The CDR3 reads CASSWGQSYEQCF. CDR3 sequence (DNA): TGCGCCAGCAGCTGGGGACAGTCCTACGAGCAGTGCTTC.

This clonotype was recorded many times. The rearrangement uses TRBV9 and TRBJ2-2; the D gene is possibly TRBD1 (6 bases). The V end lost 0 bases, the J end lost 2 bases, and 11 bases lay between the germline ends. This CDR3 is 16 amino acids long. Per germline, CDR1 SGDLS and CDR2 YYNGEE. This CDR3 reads CASSVDVGTNTGELFF. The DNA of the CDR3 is TGTGCCAGCAGCGTAGACGTAGGGACAAACACCGGGGAGCTGTTTTTT.

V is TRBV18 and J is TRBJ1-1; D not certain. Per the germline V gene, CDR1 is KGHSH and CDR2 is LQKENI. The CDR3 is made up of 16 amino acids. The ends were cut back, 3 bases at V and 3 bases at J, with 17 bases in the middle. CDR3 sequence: CASSPPNPAADTEAFF. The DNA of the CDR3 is TGTGCCAGCTCACCGCCTAATCCCGCGGCGGACACTGAAGCTTTCTTT.

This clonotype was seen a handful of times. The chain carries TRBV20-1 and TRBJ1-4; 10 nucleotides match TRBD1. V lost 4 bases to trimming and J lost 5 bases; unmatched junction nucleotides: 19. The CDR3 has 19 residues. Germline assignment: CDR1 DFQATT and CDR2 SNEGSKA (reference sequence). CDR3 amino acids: CSAKTLRDRGGRGNEKLFF. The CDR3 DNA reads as TGCAGTGCTAAGACCCTCCGGGACAGGGGTGGAAGAGGCAATGAAAAACTGTTTTTT.

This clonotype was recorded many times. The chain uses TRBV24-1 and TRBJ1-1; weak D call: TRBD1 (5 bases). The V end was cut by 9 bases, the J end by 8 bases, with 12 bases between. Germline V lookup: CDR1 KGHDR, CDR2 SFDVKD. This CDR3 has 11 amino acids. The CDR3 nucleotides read TGTGCCACCTCGGGGTGGGGGGAAGCTTTCTTT. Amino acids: CATSGWGEAFF.

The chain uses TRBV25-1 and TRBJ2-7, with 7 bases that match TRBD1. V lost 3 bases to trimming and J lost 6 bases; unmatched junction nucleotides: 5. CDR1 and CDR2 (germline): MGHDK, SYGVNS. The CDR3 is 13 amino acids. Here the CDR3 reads CASSDRGRGEQYF. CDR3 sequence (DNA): TGTGCCAGCAGTGATAGGGGGCGCGGCGAGCAGTACTTC.

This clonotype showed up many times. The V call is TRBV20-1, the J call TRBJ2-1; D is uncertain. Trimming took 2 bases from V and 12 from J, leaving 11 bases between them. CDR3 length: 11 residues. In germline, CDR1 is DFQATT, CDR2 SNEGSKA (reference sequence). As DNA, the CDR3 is TGCAGTGCTAGACTCGCGGCTGGGCAGTTCTTC. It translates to CSARLAAGQFF.

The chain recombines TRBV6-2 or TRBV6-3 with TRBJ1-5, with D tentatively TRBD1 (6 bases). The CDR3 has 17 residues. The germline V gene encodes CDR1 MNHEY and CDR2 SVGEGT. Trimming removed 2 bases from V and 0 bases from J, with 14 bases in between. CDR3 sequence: CASSYQDSRGSNQPQHF. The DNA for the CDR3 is TGTGCCAGCAGTTACCAGGACAGCCGGGGTAGCAATCAGCCCCAGCATTTT.

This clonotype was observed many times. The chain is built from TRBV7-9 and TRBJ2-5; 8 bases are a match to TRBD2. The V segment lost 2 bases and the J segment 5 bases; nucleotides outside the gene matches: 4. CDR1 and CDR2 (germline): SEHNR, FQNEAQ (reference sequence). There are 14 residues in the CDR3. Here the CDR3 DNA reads TGTGCCAGCAGCTTACTAGCGGGTCGGGAGACCCAGTACTTC. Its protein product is CASSLLAGRETQYF.

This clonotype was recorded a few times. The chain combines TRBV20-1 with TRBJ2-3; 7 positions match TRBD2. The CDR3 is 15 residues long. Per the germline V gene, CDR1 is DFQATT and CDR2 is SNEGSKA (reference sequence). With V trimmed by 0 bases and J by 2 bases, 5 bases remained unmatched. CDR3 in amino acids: CSARDQAGNTDTQYF. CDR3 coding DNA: TGCAGTGCTAGAGATCAAGCGGGGAACACAGATACGCAGTATTTT.

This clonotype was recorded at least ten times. This CDR3 reads CASSQGQIFYGYTF. Written as DNA, the CDR3 is TGTGCCAGCAGCCAAGGACAGATATTCTATGGCTACACCTTC. The chain joins TRBV3-1 to TRBJ1-2; D might be TRBD1 (5 bases). CDR1 and CDR2 from the germline V gene are LGHDT and YNNKEL (reference sequence). V gave up 1 base and J gave up 4 bases, with 10 bases separating them. This CDR3 region has 14 residues.

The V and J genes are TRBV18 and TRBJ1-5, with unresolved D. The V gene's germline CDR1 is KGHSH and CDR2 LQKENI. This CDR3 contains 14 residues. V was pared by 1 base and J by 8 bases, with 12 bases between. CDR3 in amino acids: CASSPRVFGEPQHF. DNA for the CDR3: TGTGCCAGCTCACCACGGGTATTTGGGGAGCCCCAGCATTTT.

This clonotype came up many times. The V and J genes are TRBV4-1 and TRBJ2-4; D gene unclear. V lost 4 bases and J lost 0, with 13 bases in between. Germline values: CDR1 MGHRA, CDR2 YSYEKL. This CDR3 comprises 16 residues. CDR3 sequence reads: CASSPLGSLAKNIQYF. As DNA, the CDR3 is TGCGCCAGCAGCCCTCTGGGTTCGCTAGCCAAAAACATTCAGTACTTC.

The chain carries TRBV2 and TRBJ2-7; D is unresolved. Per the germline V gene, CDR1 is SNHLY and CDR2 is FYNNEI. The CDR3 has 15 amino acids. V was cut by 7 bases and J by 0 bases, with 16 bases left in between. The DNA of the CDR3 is TGTGCCAGCACCACATTAACCACAAGCTCCTACGAGCAGTACTTC. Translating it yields CASTTLTTSSYEQYF. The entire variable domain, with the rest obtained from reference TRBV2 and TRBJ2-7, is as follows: EPEVTQTPSHQVTQMGQEVILRCVPISNHLYFYWYRQILGQKVEFLVSFYNNEISEKSEIFDDQFSVERPDGSNFTLKIRSTKLEDSAMYFCASTTLTTSSYEQYFGPGTRLTVT.

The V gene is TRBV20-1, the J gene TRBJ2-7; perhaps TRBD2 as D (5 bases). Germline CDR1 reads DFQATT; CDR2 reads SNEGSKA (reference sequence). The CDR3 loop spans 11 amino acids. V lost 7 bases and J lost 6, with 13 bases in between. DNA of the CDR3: TGCAGTGGGATTCCGGGGAGCGAGCAGTACTTC. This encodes CSGIPGSEQYF.

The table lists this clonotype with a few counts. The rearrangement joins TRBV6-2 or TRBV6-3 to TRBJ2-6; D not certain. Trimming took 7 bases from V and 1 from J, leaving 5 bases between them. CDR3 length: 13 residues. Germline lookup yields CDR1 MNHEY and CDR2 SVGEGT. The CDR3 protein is CASTLSGANVLTF. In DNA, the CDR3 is TGTGCCAGCACCCTGTCTGGGGCCAACGTCCTGACTTTC.